The clone carrying this TCR beta chain was detected many times. These data originate in a study of T-cell reconstitution after alpha-beta-depleted transplantation in children. The CDR3 loop spans 13 amino acids. Trimming removed 7 bases at V and 5 bases at J, with 14 bases between. During its preparation, the TCRbeta library received unique molecular identifiers. From the PCR reads, TCRdb called clonotypes with MiXCR, one entry per CDR3 protein. The table includes roughly 180,000 distinct CDR3 sequences, roughly 14% detected once. This TCR was recovered from a human donor who donated a stem cell graft to a child with acute lymphoblastic leukemia. The gene calls are TRBV12-3 or TRBV12-4 and TRBJ1-1, with D possibly TRBD1 on 6 matching bases. The sequencing used PBMCs from the stem cell graft donor, collected from the stem cell graft. Here the CDR3 reads CASNPTGSTEAFF. In DNA form, the CDR3 reads TGTGCCAGCAACCCAACAGGGTCGACTGAAGCTTTCTTT.